This is a list of T cell receptor beta chains from one sample in a study of blood T cell repertoires in COVID-19. The assay was immunoSEQ multiplex PCR, and TCRdb's table has in-frame clones only and misses some. Among approximately 280,000 clones listed, 87% were seen once. Specimen: PBMCs or T cells enriched from blood (not recorded which). The receptor source for this set is a woman aged 40-49 years who had recovered from COVID-19. Each CDR3 is given with its conserved first and last residue. The D gene is left open where the match is weak. Part of the rows lack a size; the others show once, few, many or a class for expanded clones.

-	-	TRBJ1-2	TRBV6-6	CASSPRGYGYTF	TGTGCCAGCAGCCCCAGGGGCTATGGCTACACCTTC
-	TRBD1	TRBJ1-1	TRBV19	CASSGIRTGGGNTEAFF	TGTGCCAGTAGCGGAATCCGGACAGGGGGAGGGAACACTGAAGCTTTCTTT
-	-	TRBJ1-5	TRBV6-2/TRBV6-3	CASSPMGEGRNQPQHF	TGTGCCAGCAGTCCCATGGGGGAGGGCCGCAATCAGCCCCAGCATTTT
-	-	TRBJ2-3	TRBV5-1	CASGQSTDTQYF	TGCGCCAGCGGACAGTCCACAGATACGCAGTATTTT
-	TRBD2	TRBJ2-5	TRBV24-1	CATSDLSTSGQETQYF	TGTGCCACCAGTGATTTGTCGACTAGCGGGCAAGAGACCCAGTACTTC
once	-	TRBJ1-3	TRBV6-5	CASSTQSSGNTIYF	TGTGCCAGCAGTACTCAAAGCTCTGGAAACACCATATATTTT
-	TRBD2	TRBJ2-2	TRBV14	CASSQEGLAGYTGELFF	TGTGCCAGCAGCCAAGAGGGGCTAGCGGGATACACCGGGGAGCTGTTTTTT
once	TRBD1	TRBJ1-6	TRBV7-2	CASRTGGYNSPLHF	TGTGCCAGCAGGACAGGGGGCTATAATTCACCCCTCCACTTT
-	TRBD1	TRBJ1-1	TRBV10-3	CAISELTGGAGTEAFF	TGTGCCATCAGTGAGCTTACAGGGGGCGCGGGCACTGAAGCTTTCTTT
-	-	TRBJ2-2	TRBV6-1	CASLDGQGGTGELFF	TGTGCCAGCCTAGATGGGCAGGGTGGCACCGGGGAGCTGTTTTTT
once	-	TRBJ1-5	TRBV18	CASSPGLNQPQHF	TGTGCCAGCTCACCAGGGCTCAATCAGCCCCAGCATTTT
-	-	TRBJ2-2	TRBV19	CASSISRQVPTGELFF	TGTGCCAGTAGTATTTCCCGGCAGGTGCCCACCGGGGAGCTGTTTTTT
-	TRBD1	TRBJ1-1	TRBV7-2	CASSWTGGNTEAFF	TGTGCCAGCAGCTGGACAGGGGGAAACACTGAAGCTTTCTTT
-	TRBD2	TRBJ2-2	TRBV6-2/TRBV6-3	CASSYGGLAGGATGELFF	TGTGCCAGCAGTTACGGGGGACTAGCGGGAGGCGCCACCGGGGAGCTGTTTTTT
-	-	TRBJ2-2	TRBV25-1	CASSEQGQGELFF	TGTGCCAGCAGTGAGCAGGGGCAGGGGGAGCTGTTTTTT
-	-	TRBJ1-4	TRBV19	CASKDRPNEKLFF	TGTGCCAGTAAGGACAGACCTAATGAAAAACTGTTTTTT
-	TRBD2	TRBJ2-1	TRBV11-2	CASSIPTSGSIDEQFF	TGTGCCAGCAGCATACCGACTAGCGGGAGTATCGATGAGCAGTTCTTC
-	TRBD2	TRBJ2-1	TRBV30	CACKPLAGGLDEQFF	TGTGCCTGCAAACCACTAGCGGGAGGGCTCGATGAGCAGTTCTTC
-	TRBD2	TRBJ2-5	TRBV11-2	CASSLEGTSGATQYF	TGTGCCAGCAGCTTAGAAGGGACTAGCGGGGCGACCCAGTACTTC
-	-	TRBJ1-5	TRBV19	CASSIVRGSNQPQHF	TGTGCCAGTAGTATAGTCAGGGGAAGCAATCAGCCCCAGCATTTT
-	-	TRBJ1-2	TRBV19	CASSIAVGAYGYTF	TGTGCCAGTAGTATTGCTGTAGGAGCCTATGGCTACACCTTC
-	TRBD2	TRBJ2-7	TRBV7-9	CASSPPWREGLYEQYF	TGTGCCAGCAGCCCACCCTGGCGGGAGGGCCTATACGAGCAGTACTTC
-	TRBD1	TRBJ2-5	TRBV7-2	CASSANRGRGETQYF	TGTGCCAGCAGCGCGAACAGGGGGCGGGGGGAGACCCAGTACTTC
-	-	TRBJ2-2	TRBV7-7	CASSLVSGGVTGELFF	TGTGCTAGCAGCTTAGTTAGTGGAGGCGTCACCGGGGAGCTGTTTTTT
-	TRBD2	TRBJ2-1	TRBV2	CASSVGRASSYNEQFF	TGTGCCAGCAGTGTGGGGAGGGCTAGCTCCTACAATGAGCAGTTCTTC
once	-	TRBJ1-1	TRBV7-6	CASSLDFSYPPREAFF	TGTGCCAGCAGCTTAGATTTTAGCTACCCCCCGCGTGAAGCTTTCTTT
-	TRBD1	TRBJ1-6	TRBV18	CASSFAGTGGNSSPLHF	TGTGCCAGCTCCTTTGCTGGGACAGGGGGCAATAGTTCACCCCTCCACTTT
few	-	TRBJ2-2	TRBV29-1	CSVGQTYTGELFF	TGCAGCGTCGGCCAGACATACACCGGGGAGCTGTTTTTT
few	TRBD1	TRBJ2-2	TRBV29-1	CSVETDRGSGELFF	TGCAGCGTTGAAACGGACAGGGGATCCGGGGAGCTGTTTTTT
-	TRBD2	TRBJ2-7	TRBV27	CASSVRLAWAYEQYF	TGTGCCAGCAGTGTCAGACTAGCCTGGGCGTACGAGCAGTACTTC
-	TRBD1	TRBJ2-5	TRBV3-1/TRBV3-2	CASRKTGTVETQYF	TGTGCCAGCAGAAAAACCGGGACAGTAGAGACCCAGTACTTC
-	-	TRBJ1-2	TRBV2	CASTFSAVNYGYTF	TGTGCCAGCACCTTTAGCGCGGTTAACTATGGCTACACCTTC
-	TRBD1	TRBJ2-7	TRBV18	CASSRGQGTTYEQYF	TGTGCCAGCTCACGGGGACAGGGCACCACCTACGAGCAGTACTTC
once	-	TRBJ2-3	TRBV3-1/TRBV3-2	CASSREGGFTDTQYF	TGTGCCAGCAGCCGCGAGGGGGGGTTCACAGATACGCAGTATTTT
-	TRBD1	TRBJ1-3	TRBV11-2	CASSQRDRGRDTIYF	TGTGCCAGCAGCCAAAGGGACAGGGGGAGGGACACCATATATTTT
-	-	TRBJ1-2	TRBV19	CASSGQINYGYTF	TGTGCCAGTAGTGGTCAGATCAACTATGGCTACACCTTC
-	-	TRBJ2-7	TRBV7-8	CASSLVTPNRAEQYF	TGTGCCAGCAGCTTAGTCACCCCCAACAGGGCCGAGCAGTACTTC
-	TRBD2	TRBJ2-3	TRBV7-2	CASSFVAGPSTDTQYF	TGTGCCAGCAGCTTCGTAGCGGGGCCAAGCACAGATACGCAGTATTTT